The clone carrying this T cell receptor (beta chain) was found a few times. A primer in the constant region served to generate TCR beta cDNA from around 500 ng of total RNA. Investigators got TCR beta libraries out of three nested multiplex PCR rounds, done with slightly modified ARM-PCR. Forward primers for TRBV1-TRBV30 and a C-beta reverse primer served the first two PCR rounds, at 10 cycles each. TCRdb reprocessed the multiplex PCR reads via MiXCR and lists one record per CDR3 protein. This sample has approximately 210,000 distinct CDR3 sequences, with about 65% found just once. These data are taken from a study of tumor-infiltrating lymphocytes in primary liver carcinoma. V was cut by 4 bases and J by 4 bases, with 18 bases left in between. Germline-derived CDR1 and CDR2 are SGHNT and YYREEE (reference sequence). The CDR3 contains 16 residues. Out of unsorted whole blood came the blood RNA, and germline DNA was extracted as well.

This chain uses TRBV5-4 with TRBJ2-1; weak D call: TRBD2 (6 bases). This TCR derives from a woman aged 55-75 years with primary liver carcinoma and hepatitis B virus infection. Sequencing was carried out using peripheral blood. The CDR3 spells CASSPPEGRRYNEQFF. The DNA for the CDR3 is TGTGCCAGCAGCCCACCGGAGGGACGTAGGTACAATGAGCAGTTCTTC.